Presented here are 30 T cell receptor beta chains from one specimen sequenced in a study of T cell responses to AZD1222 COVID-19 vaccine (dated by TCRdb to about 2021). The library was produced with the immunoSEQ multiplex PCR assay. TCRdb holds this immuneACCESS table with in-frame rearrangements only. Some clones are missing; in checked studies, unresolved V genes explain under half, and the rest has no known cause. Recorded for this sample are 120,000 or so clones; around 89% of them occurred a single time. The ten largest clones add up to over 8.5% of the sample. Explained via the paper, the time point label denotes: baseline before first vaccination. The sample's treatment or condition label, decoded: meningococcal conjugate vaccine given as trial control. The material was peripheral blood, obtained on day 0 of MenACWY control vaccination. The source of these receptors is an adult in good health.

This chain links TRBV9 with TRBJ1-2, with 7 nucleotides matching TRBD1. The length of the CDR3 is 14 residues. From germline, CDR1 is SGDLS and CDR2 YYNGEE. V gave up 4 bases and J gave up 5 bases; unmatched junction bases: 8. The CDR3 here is CASSSSGGLYGYTF. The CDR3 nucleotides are TGTGCCAGCAGCTCCTCAGGGGGGTTGTATGGCTACACCTTC.

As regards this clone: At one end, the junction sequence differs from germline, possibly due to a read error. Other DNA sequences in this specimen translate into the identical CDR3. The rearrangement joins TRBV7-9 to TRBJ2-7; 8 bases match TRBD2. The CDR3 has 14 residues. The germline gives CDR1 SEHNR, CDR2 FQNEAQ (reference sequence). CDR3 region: CASSLAGSAYEQYF. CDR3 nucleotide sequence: TGTGCCAGCAGCCTAGCGGGCTCCGCATACGAGCAGTACTTC. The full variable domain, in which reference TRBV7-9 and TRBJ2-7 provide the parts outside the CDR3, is DTGVSQNPRHKITKRGQNVTFRCDPISEHNRLYWYRQTLGQGPEFLTYFQNEAQLEKSRLLSDRFSAERPKGSFSTLEIQRTEQGDSAMYLCASSLAGSAYEQYFGPGTRLTVT.

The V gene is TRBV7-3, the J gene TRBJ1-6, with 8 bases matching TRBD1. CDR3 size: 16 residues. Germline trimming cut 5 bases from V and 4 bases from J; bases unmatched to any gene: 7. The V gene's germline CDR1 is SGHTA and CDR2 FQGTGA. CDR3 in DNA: TGTGCCAGCAGCCACCACAGGGGGTCGTATAATTCACCCCTCCACTTT. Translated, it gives CASSHHRGSYNSPLHF.

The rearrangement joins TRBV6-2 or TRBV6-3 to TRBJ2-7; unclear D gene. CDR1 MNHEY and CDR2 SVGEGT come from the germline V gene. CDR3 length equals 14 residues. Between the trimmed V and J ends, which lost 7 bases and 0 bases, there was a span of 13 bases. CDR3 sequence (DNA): TGTGCCAGCACCCCGGACGCCAGCTCCTACGAGCAGTACTTC. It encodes CASTPDASSYEQYF.

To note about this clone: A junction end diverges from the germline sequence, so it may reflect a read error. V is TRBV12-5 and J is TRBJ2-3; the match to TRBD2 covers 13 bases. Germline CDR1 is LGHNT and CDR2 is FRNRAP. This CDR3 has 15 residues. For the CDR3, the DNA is TGTGCTAGTGCCGGGACTAGCGGGACGGCAGATACACAGTATTTT. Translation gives CASAGTSGTADTQYF.

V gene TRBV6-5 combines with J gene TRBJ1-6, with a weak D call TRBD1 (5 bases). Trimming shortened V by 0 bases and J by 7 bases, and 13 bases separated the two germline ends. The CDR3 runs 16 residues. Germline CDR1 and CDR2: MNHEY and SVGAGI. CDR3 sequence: CASSYSPGTANSPLHF. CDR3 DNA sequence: TGTGCCAGCAGTTACTCCCCCGGGACGGCCAATTCACCCCTCCACTTT.

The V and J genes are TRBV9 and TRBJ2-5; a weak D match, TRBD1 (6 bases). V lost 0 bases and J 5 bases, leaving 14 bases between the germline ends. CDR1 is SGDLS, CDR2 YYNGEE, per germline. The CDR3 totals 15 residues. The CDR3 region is CASSVEQGVWETQYF. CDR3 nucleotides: TGTGCCAGCAGCGTAGAACAGGGTGTTTGGGAGACCCAGTACTTC.

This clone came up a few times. The CDR3 DNA sequence: TGTGCCAGCAGTCCGGGACAGGGGGTTAACACTGAAGCTTTCTTT. Translation gives CASSPGQGVNTEAFF. V and J are TRBV3-1 (or the pseudogene TRBV3-2) and TRBJ1-1, with 11 nucleotides matching TRBD1. This CDR3 region has 15 residues. Germline CDR1 reads LGHDT; CDR2 reads YNNKEL (reference sequence). V shed 6 bases and J 2 bases; nucleotides not matched to a gene: 5.

The CDR3 sequence: CATNPNGQGIQPQHF. CDR3 in DNA: TGTGCCACCAATCCAAATGGACAGGGGATTCAGCCCCAGCATTTT. The chain couples TRBV28 to TRBJ1-5; 9 positions match TRBD1. In germline, CDR1 is MDHEN, CDR2 SYDVKM. This CDR3 is 15 amino acids long. Trimming took 10 bases from V and 6 from J; bases not matched to a gene: 13.

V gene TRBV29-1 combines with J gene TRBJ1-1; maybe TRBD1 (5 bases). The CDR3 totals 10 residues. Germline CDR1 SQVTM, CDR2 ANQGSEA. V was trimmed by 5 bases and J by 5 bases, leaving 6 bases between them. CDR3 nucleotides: TGCAGCGTTAGGGGTACTGAAGCTTTCTTT. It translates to CSVRGTEAFF.

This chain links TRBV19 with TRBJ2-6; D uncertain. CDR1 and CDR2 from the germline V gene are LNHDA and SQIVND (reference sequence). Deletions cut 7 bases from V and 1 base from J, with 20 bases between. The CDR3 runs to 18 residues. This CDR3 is CASKFPQARQSGANVLTF. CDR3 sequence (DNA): TGTGCCAGTAAATTCCCCCAGGCTCGACAATCTGGGGCCAACGTCCTGACTTTC.

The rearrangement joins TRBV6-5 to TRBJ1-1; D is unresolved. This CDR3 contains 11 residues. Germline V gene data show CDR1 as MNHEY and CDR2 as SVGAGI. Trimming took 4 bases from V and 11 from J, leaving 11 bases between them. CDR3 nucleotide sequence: TGTGCCAGCAGTTCACGGTGGGCTGCTTTCTTT. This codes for CASSSRWAAFF.

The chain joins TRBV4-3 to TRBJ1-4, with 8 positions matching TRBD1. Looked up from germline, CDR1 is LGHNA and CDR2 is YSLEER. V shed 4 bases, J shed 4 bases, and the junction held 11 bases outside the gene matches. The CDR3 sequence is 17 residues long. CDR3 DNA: TGCGCCAGCAGCCGATCCAGGGACAGGCGGGATAATGAAAAACTGTTTTTT. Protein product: CASSRSRDRRDNEKLFF.

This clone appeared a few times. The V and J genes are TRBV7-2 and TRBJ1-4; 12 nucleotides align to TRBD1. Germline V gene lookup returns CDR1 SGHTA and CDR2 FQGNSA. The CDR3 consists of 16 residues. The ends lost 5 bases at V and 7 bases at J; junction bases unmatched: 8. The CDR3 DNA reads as TGTGCCAGCAGCCGGGGACAGGGGGCTGCAGGTGAAAAACTGTTTTTT. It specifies CASSRGQGAAGEKLFF.

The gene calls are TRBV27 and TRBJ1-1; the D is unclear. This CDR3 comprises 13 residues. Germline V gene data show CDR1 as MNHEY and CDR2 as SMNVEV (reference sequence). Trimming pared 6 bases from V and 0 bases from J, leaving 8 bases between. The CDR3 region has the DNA TGTGCCAGCAGCCTCCAACTGAACACTGAAGCTTTCTTT. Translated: CASSLQLNTEAFF.

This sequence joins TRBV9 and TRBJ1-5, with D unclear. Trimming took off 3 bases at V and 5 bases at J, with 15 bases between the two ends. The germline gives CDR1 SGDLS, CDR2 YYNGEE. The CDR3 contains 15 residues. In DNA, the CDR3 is TGTGCCAGCAGCGGAGGAGACGGATCTTATCAGCCCCAGCATTTT. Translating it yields CASSGGDGSYQPQHF.

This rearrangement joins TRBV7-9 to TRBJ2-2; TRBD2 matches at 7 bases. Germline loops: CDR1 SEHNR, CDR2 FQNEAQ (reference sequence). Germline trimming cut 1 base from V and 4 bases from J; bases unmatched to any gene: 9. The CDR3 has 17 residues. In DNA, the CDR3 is TGTGCCAGCAGCTTAGAAGTCGGTGGGAGGGGCACCGGGGAGCTGTTTTTT. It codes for CASSLEVGGRGTGELFF. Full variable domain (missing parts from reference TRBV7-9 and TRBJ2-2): DTGVSQNPRHKITKRGQNVTFRCDPISEHNRLYWYRQTLGQGPEFLTYFQNEAQLEKSRLLSDRFSAERPKGSFSTLEIQRTEQGDSAMYLCASSLEVGGRGTGELFFGEGSRLTVL.

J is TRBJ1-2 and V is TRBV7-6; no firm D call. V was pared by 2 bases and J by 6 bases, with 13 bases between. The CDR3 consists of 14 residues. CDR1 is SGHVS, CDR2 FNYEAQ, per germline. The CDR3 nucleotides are TGTGCCAGCAGCTTAATCGCGGGAGCCGATGGCTACACCTTC. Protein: CASSLIAGADGYTF.

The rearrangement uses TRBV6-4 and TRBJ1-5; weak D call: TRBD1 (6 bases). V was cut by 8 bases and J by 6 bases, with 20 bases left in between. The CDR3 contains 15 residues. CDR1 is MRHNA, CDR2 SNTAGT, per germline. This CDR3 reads CASSGRARGRQPQHF. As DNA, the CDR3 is TGTGCCAGCTCAGGTAGGGCCCGGGGGCGTCAGCCCCAGCATTTT.

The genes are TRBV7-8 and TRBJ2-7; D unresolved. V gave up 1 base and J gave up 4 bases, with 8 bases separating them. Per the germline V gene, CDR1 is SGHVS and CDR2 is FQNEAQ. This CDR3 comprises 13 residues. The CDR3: CASSLVQLYEQYF. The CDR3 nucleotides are TGTGCCAGCAGCTTAGTACAACTTTACGAGCAGTACTTC.

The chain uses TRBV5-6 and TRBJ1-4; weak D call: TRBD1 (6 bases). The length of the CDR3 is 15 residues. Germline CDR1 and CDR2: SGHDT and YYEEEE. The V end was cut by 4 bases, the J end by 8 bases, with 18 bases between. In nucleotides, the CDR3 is TGTGCCAGCAGCCTAAAACTTGGGGGCCAAGAAAAACTGTTTTTT. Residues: CASSLKLGGQEKLFF.

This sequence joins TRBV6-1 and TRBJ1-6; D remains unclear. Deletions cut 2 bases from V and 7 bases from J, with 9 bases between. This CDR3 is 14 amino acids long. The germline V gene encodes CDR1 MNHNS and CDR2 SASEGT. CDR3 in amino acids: CASSERAGNSPLHF. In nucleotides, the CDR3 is TGTGCCAGCAGTGAACGGGCGGGGAATTCACCCCTCCACTTT.

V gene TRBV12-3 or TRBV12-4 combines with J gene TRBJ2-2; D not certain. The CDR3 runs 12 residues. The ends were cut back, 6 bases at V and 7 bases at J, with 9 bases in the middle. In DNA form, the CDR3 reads TGTGCCAGCAGACAAGTTGACGGGGAGCTGTTTTTT. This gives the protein CASRQVDGELFF.

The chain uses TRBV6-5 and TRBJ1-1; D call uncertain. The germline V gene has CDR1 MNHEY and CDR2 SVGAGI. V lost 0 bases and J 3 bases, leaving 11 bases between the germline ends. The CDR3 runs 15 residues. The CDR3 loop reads CASSYSEGWDTEAFF. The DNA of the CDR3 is TGTGCCAGCAGTTACTCGGAGGGATGGGACACTGAAGCTTTCTTT.

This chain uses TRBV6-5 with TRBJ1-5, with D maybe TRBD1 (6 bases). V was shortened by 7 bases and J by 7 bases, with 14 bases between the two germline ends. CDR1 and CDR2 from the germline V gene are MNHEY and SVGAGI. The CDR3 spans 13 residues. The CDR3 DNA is TGTGCCAGCAAAGGGGGGGCGGGCCAGCCCCAGCATTTT. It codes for CASKGGAGQPQHF.

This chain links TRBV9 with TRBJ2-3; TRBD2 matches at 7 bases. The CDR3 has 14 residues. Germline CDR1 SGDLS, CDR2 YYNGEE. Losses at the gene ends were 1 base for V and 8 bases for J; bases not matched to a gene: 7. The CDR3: CASSVNGGISTQYF. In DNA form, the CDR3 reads TGTGCCAGCAGCGTAAACGGGGGGATTAGTACGCAGTATTTT.

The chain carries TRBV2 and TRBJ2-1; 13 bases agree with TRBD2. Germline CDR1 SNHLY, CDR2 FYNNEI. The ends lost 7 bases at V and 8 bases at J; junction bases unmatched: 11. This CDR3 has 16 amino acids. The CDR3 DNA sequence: TGTGCCAGCAACCAGGCTGGACTAGCGGGAGTCGATGAGCAGTTCTTC. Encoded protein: CASNQAGLAGVDEQFF.

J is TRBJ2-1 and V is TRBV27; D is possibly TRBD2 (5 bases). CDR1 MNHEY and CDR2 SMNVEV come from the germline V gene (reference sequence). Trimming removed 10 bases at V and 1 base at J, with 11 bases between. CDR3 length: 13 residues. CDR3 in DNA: TGTGCCACCGCGAGGGCATCCTACAATGAGCAGTTCTTC. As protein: CATARASYNEQFF.

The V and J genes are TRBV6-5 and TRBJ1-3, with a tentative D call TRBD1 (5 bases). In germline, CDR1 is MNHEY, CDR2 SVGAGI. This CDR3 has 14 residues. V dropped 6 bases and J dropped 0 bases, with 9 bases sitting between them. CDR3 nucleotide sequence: TGTGCCAGCAGACAGGAAGACTCTGGAAACACCATATATTTT. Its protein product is CASRQEDSGNTIYF.

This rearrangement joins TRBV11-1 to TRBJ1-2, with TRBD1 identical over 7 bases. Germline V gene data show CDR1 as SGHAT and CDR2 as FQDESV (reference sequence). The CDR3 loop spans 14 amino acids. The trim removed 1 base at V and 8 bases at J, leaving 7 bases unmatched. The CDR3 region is CASSLGQGGDGYTF. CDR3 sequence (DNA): TGTGCCAGCAGCTTAGGACAGGGAGGCGACGGCTACACCTTC.